The clone carrying this T cell receptor beta chain was detected a few times. Antigen unknown. CDR3 length equals 16 residues. Germline V CDR1 and CDR2: LGHNA, YSLEER. The ends lost 0 bases at V and 2 bases at J; junction bases unmatched: 5. These data come from a study of T-cell memory formation after mild COVID-19. MiXCR was run by TCRdb on the 5' RACE reads, yielding one entry per CDR3 protein. The sample lists 390,000 or so distinct CDR3 sequences; about 16% were seen once. Study-wide results and limits: Clones that contracted from day 15 to 85 had balanced CD4/CD8; later expanders were CD4+ biased. Pre-infection memory showed some responding clones, and this suggested that cross-reactive memory joined. The main location of contracting CD4+ clones was CM and EM, and that of contracting CD8+ clones was EMRA.

Input material: PBMCs or a T cell subset sorted from them (not recorded which). The V call is TRBV4-3, the J call TRBJ2-3; 7 bases agree with TRBD2. This clonotype was sampled from a young man who had mild COVID-19 (a few samples of this study predate the infection). Cell type and time point are not known. In DNA, the CDR3 is TGCGCCAGCAGCCAAGATCCTAGCGGCTACACAGATACGCAGTATTTT. Its translation is CASSQDPSGYTDTQYF.